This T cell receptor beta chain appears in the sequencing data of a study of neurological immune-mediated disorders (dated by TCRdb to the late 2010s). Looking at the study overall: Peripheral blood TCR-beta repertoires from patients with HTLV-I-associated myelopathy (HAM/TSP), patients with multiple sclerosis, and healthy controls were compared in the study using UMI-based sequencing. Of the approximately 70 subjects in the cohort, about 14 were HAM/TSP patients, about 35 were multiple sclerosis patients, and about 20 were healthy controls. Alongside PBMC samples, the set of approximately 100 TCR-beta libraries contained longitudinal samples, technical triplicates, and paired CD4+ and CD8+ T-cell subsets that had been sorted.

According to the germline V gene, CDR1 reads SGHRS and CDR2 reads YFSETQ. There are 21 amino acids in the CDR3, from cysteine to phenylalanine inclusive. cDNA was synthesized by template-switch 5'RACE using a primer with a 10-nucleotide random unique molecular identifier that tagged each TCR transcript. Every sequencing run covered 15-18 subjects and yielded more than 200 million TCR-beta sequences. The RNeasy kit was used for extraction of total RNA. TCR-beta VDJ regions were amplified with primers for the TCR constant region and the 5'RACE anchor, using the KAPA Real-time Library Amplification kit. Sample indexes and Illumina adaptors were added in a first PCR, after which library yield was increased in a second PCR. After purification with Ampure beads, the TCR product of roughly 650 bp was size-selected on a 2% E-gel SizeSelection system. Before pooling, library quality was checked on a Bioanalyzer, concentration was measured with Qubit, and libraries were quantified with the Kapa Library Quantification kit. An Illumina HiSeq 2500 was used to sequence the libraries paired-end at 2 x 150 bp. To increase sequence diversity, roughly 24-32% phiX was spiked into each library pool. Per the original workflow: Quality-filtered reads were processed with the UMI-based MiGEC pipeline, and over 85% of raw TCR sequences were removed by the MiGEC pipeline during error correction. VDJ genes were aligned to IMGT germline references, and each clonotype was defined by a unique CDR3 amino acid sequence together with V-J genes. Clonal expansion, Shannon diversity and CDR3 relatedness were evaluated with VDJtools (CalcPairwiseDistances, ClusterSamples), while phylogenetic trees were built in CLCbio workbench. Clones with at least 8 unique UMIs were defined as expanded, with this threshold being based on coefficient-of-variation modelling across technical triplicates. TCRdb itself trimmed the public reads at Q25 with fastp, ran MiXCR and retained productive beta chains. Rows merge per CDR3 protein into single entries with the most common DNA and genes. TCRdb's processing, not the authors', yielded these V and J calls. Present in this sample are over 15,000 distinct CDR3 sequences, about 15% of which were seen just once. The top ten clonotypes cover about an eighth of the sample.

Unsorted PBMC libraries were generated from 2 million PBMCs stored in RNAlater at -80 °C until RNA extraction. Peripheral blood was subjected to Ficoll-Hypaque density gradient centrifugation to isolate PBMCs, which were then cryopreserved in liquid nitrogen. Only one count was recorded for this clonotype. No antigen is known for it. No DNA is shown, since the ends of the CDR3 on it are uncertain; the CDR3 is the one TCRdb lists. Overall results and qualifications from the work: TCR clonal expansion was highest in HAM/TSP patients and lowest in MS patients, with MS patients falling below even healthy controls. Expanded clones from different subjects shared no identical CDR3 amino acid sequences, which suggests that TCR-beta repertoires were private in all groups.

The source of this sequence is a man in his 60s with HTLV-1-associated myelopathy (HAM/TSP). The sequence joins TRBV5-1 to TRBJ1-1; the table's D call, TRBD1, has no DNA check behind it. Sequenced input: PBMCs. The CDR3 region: CASGDGVSDTQYFGPGTEAFF.